These 24 T cell receptor beta chains share one sample of origin, sequenced in a study of T cell responses to AZD1222 COVID-19 vaccine. Sequencing was performed with immunoSEQ multiplex PCR; in TCRdb, only in-frame clones are kept and a portion is missing. Of about 110,000 clones listed, around 94% were seen once; the top ten hold around 2%. Material: peripheral blood, obtained on day 0 of AZD1222 vaccination. All receptors derive from an adult in good health.

The CDR3 bases are TGTGCCAGCAGCCGGGGGGGGGAAACTGAAGCTTTCTTT. Protein: CASSRGGETEAFF. The chain recombines TRBV6-4 with TRBJ1-1; D might be TRBD1 (5 bases). The ends were cut back, 6 bases at V and 5 bases at J, with 13 bases in the middle. Germline CDR1 MRHNA, CDR2 SNTAGT. The CDR3 consists of 13 residues.

This chain connects TRBV2 to TRBJ1-3, with D unclear. The V end lost 3 bases, the J end lost 4 bases, and 10 bases lay between the germline ends. Per the germline V gene, CDR1 is SNHLY and CDR2 is FYNNEI. The CDR3 extends over 14 amino acids. CDR3 sequence: CASSDLVSGNTIYF. The DNA for the CDR3 is TGTGCCAGCAGTGATCTGGTTTCCGGAAACACCATATATTTT.

This rearrangement joins TRBV11-2 to TRBJ2-5, with D perhaps TRBD2 (6 bases). The germline V gene has CDR1 SGHAT and CDR2 FQNNGV. This CDR3 spans 14 amino acids. Between the trimmed V and J ends, which lost 5 bases and 7 bases, there was a span of 17 bases. The CDR3 DNA is TGTGCCAGCAGCCCGCTGTGGGGGGAGATGACCCAGTACTTC. Translation gives CASSPLWGEMTQYF.

This chain links TRBV19 with TRBJ1-5, with unresolved D. The CDR3 contains 15 residues. Trimming cost V 5 bases and J 0 bases, with 11 bases left between them. The germline V gene encodes CDR1 LNHDA and CDR2 SQIVND (reference sequence). CDR3 sequence: CASSLTPYSNQPQHF. The CDR3 DNA follows: TGTGCCAGTAGTTTGACACCTTATAGCAATCAGCCCCAGCATTTT. The variable domain in full, with the rest retrieved from reference TRBV19 and TRBJ1-5, is DGGITQSPKYLFRKEGQNVTLSCEQNLNHDAMYWYRQDPGQGLRLIYYSQIVNDFQKGDIAEGYSVSREKKESFPLTVTSAQKNPTAFYLCASSLTPYSNQPQHFGDGTRLSIL.

The rearrangement uses TRBV5-4 and TRBJ1-2; tentative D call: TRBD1 (5 bases). The CDR3 length is 14 residues. The V gene lost 2 bases and the J gene lost 4 bases, with 12 bases spanning the gap. In germline, CDR1 is SGHNT, CDR2 YYREEE (reference sequence). The CDR3 region is CASSFPDSPYGYTF. The CDR3 DNA reads as TGTGCCAGCAGCTTTCCCGACAGCCCCTATGGCTACACCTTC. Full variable domain (missing parts from reference TRBV5-4 and TRBJ1-2): ETGVTQSPTHLIKTRGQQVTLRCSSQSGHNTVSWYQQALGQGPQFIFQYYREEENGRGNFPPRFSGLQFPNYSSELNVNALELDDSALYLCASSFPDSPYGYTFGSGTRLTVV.

The chain carries TRBV9 and TRBJ1-2; TRBD1 aligns across 7 bases. The CDR3 loop spans 17 amino acids. CDR1 SGDLS and CDR2 YYNGEE come from the germline V gene. V shed 4 bases, J shed 4 bases, and the junction held 16 bases outside the gene matches. The DNA of the CDR3 is TGTGCCAGCAGCTCATCCGGGACAGTATTAGGCGTCTATGGCTACACCTTC. It specifies CASSSSGTVLGVYGYTF.

V gene TRBV5-6 combines with J gene TRBJ1-4; the match to TRBD1 covers 8 bases. Germline V gives CDR1 SGHDT, CDR2 YYEEEE. The CDR3 is 16 amino acids. Trimming at V came to 3 bases and at J to 1 base, leaving 5 bases not matched to a gene. The CDR3, as DNA: TGTGCCAGCAGCTCCCGGACAGGGTTAACTAATGAAAAACTGTTTTTT. Its protein product is CASSSRTGLTNEKLFF.

The genes are TRBV2 and TRBJ2-1; 8 bases are shared with TRBD2. Trimming at V came to 1 base and at J to 9 bases, leaving 5 bases not matched to a gene. CDR1 and CDR2 (germline): SNHLY, FYNNEI. The CDR3 consists of 14 residues. CDR3 sequence reads: CASSEVSGTGEQFF. The CDR3 bases are TGTGCCAGCAGTGAAGTTAGCGGGACTGGTGAGCAGTTCTTC. Combining the CDR3 with reference TRBV2 and TRBJ2-1 gives the whole variable domain EPEVTQTPSHQVTQMGQEVILRCVPISNHLYFYWYRQILGQKVEFLVSFYNNEISEKSEIFDDQFSVERPDGSNFTLKIRSTKLEDSAMYFCASSEVSGTGEQFFGPGTRLTVL.

This clone was picked up one time. The genes are TRBV13 and TRBJ1-5; D call uncertain. Germline V CDR1 and CDR2: PRHDT, FYEKMQ (reference sequence). The length of the CDR3 is 13 residues. V lost 5 bases, J lost 7 bases, and 12 bases lay in between. This chain's CDR3 is CASSREESQPQHF. The CDR3 nucleotides are TGTGCCAGCAGCCGAGAGGAGAGCCAGCCCCAGCATTTT. The full variable domain, with the rest looked up from reference TRBV13 and TRBJ1-5, is AAGVIQSPRHLIKEKRETATLKCYPIPRHDTVYWYQQGPGQDPQFLISFYEKMQSDKGSIPDRFSAQQFSDYHSELNMSSLELGDSALYFCASSREESQPQHFGDGTRLSIL.

The table lists this clone with a count of one. The chain employs TRBV11-2 and TRBJ1-4, with no clear D. Germline V gene sequence: CDR1 SGHAT, CDR2 FQNNGV. This CDR3 contains 15 residues. Trimming removed 3 bases from V and 1 base from J, with 9 bases in between. DNA for the CDR3: TGTGCCAGCAGCTTTATGTATGGAACTAATGAAAAACTGTTTTTT. Its protein is CASSFMYGTNEKLFF.

The chain recombines TRBV11-2 with TRBJ1-3, with no clear D. The CDR3 loop spans 14 amino acids. The V gene's germline CDR1 is SGHAT and CDR2 FQNNGV. The V end lost 5 bases, the J end lost 2 bases, and 10 bases lay between the germline ends. The CDR3 DNA reads as TGTGCCAGCAGCCCTCAGTCTACTGGAAACACCATATATTTT. This encodes CASSPQSTGNTIYF.

This rearrangement joins TRBV4-3 to TRBJ1-1; D is unclear. Germline V gene data show CDR1 as LGHNA and CDR2 as YSLEER. V was cut by 1 base and J by 0 bases, with 9 bases left in between. This CDR3 comprises 15 residues. The CDR3 nucleotides read TGCGCCAGCAGCCAAGCTGCCAGCATGAACACTGAAGCTTTCTTT. Encoded protein: CASSQAASMNTEAFF.

This chain connects TRBV7-3 to TRBJ2-6, with D hard to call. CDR3 length: 14 residues. The germline V gene encodes CDR1 SGHTA and CDR2 FQGTGA. Trimming removed 2 bases at V and 3 bases at J, with 5 bases between. The CDR3 loop is CASSLGVGANVLTF. The CDR3 DNA sequence: TGTGCCAGCAGCTTAGGGGTTGGGGCCAACGTCCTGACTTTC.

The chain uses TRBV11-2 and TRBJ2-1; tentatively, D is TRBD2 (5 bases). CDR1 and CDR2 (germline): SGHAT, FQNNGV. The length of the CDR3 is 16 residues. V was shortened by 1 base and J by 5 bases, with 15 bases between the two germline ends. The CDR3 region has the DNA TGTGCCAGCAGCTTAGTACTCCGGTCGGGGAACAATGAGCAGTTCTTC. Translating gives CASSLVLRSGNNEQFF.

This clone was observed once. The chain combines TRBV28 with TRBJ1-2; no firm D call. Germline V gives CDR1 MDHEN, CDR2 SYDVKM. Trimming took 2 bases from V and 8 from J, leaving 9 bases between them. The length of the CDR3 is 12 residues. The DNA of the CDR3 is TGTGCCAGCAGTTTAGAGGGTTGGGGCTACACCTTC. It encodes CASSLEGWGYTF.

The chain recombines TRBV6-5 with TRBJ1-5; TRBD1 is a possible D gene (6 bases). The CDR3 runs to 12 residues. Germline V lookup: CDR1 MNHEY, CDR2 SVGAGI. Trimming took 8 bases from V and 7 from J, leaving 12 bases between them. The CDR3, as DNA: TGTGCCAGCGGCATAGGGGGGCAGCCCCAGCATTTT. Encoded protein: CASGIGGQPQHF.

The chain links TRBV27 to TRBJ1-5, with 8 bases identical to TRBD1. CDR1 and CDR2 from the germline V gene are MNHEY and SMNVEV (reference sequence). The CDR3 loop spans 15 amino acids. V lost 2 bases, J lost 3 bases, and 3 bases stayed unmatched. CDR3 sequence: CASSLTGGSNQPQHF. The DNA of the CDR3 is TGTGCCAGCAGTTTAACAGGGGGATCCAATCAGCCCCAGCATTTT.

The chain links TRBV5-4 to TRBJ2-2, with 8 positions matching TRBD1. J lost 0 bases, V lost 3 bases, and 1 base had no gene match. The CDR3 runs 15 residues. The germline V gene encodes CDR1 SGHNT and CDR2 YYREEE (reference sequence). CDR3 region: CASSSDRANTGELFF. CDR3 in DNA: TGTGCCAGCAGCTCGGACAGGGCGAACACCGGGGAGCTGTTTTTT.

V gene TRBV2 combines with J gene TRBJ2-5; the D gene is possibly TRBD1 (6 bases). The V and J ends lost 8 bases and 5 bases respectively, with 12 bases between them. Per germline, CDR1 SNHLY and CDR2 FYNNEI. The CDR3 length is 12 residues. The CDR3 here is CASGQGTETQYF. The CDR3 DNA is TGTGCCAGCGGGCAGGGGACGGAGACCCAGTACTTC.

V gene TRBV28 combines with J gene TRBJ1-1, with 9 bases matching TRBD1. Germline V lookup: CDR1 MDHEN, CDR2 SYDVKM. Germline trimming cut 5 bases from V and 1 base from J; bases unmatched to any gene: 5. This CDR3 spans 15 amino acids. The CDR3 nucleotides are TGTGCCAGCAGTGGTGGACAGGGGAAGAACACTGAAGCTTTCTTT. Its translation: CASSGGQGKNTEAFF.

The chain combines TRBV20-1 with TRBJ1-4; 8 nucleotides align to TRBD1. This CDR3 contains 16 residues. The trim removed 4 bases at V and 5 bases at J, leaving 12 bases unmatched. Per the germline V gene, CDR1 is DFQATT and CDR2 is SNEGSKA (reference sequence). CDR3 in amino acids: CSAIDAGGPTNEKLFF. CDR3 in DNA: TGCAGTGCTATTGACGCAGGGGGCCCTACCAATGAAAAACTGTTTTTT.

The chain employs TRBV13 and TRBJ1-2; D gene unclear. With 5 bases removed from V and 8 bases from J, the gap between germline ends came to 9 bases. The CDR3 runs to 11 residues. Germline loops: CDR1 PRHDT, CDR2 FYEKMQ (reference sequence). The CDR3 coding sequence is TGTGCCAGCAGCACGATAGGGGGCTACACCTTC. Amino acid sequence: CASSTIGGYTF.

This sequence joins TRBV28 and TRBJ1-5, with D possibly matching TRBD1 (5 bases). Trimming left V 7 bases short and J 9 bases short, with 19 bases between. Germline V gives CDR1 MDHEN, CDR2 SYDVKM. The CDR3 is made up of 14 amino acids. This CDR3 reads CASTGTGPPGPQHF. CDR3 nucleotides: TGTGCCAGCACCGGTACAGGCCCCCCGGGGCCCCAGCATTTT.

V is TRBV12-3 or TRBV12-4 and J is TRBJ1-4; the match to TRBD1 covers 9 bases. V trimming: 8 bases; J trimming: 8 bases; junction bases outside the gene matches: 0. The length of the CDR3 is 11 residues. The CDR3 is CASGQGEKLFF. The DNA for the CDR3 is TGTGCCAGCGGACAGGGGGAAAAACTGTTTTTT.